The 5 T cell receptor beta chains reported below all come from one sample, sequenced in a study of blood T cell repertoires in COVID-19. Using immunoSEQ multiplex PCR, the repertoire was profiled, and TCRdb retains in-frame clones only, with some absent. The table lists about 110,000 clones, more than 80% of them singletons. The sample taken for sequencing was peripheral blood. The origin of the receptors is a woman in her fifties or sixties with acute or convalescent COVID-19.

The chain is built from TRBV19 and TRBJ1-1; D ambiguous. CDR3 size: 17 residues. Germline V gene lookup returns CDR1 LNHDA and CDR2 SQIVND (reference sequence). V was cut by 5 bases and J by 2 bases, with 21 bases left in between. The CDR3 DNA is TGTGCCAGTAGTCCGTCCACCCTATTTAATCGTAACACTGAAGCTTTCTTT. Residues: CASSPSTLFNRNTEAFF.

The chain combines TRBV9 with TRBJ2-3; 7 nucleotides agree with TRBD2. Germline CDR1 is SGDLS and CDR2 is YYNGEE. The CDR3 has 15 residues. The ends lost 0 bases at V and 5 bases at J; junction bases unmatched: 6. The CDR3 nucleotides are TGTGCCAGCAGCGTAGACGCGGGAGCGGGAGATACGCAGTATTTT. It codes for CASSVDAGAGDTQYF.

The chain recombines TRBV30 with TRBJ2-3, with D maybe TRBD2 (6 bases). Trimming shortened V by 2 bases and J by 7 bases, and 16 bases separated the two germline ends. This CDR3 has 14 amino acids. The germline V gene has CDR1 GTSNPN and CDR2 SVGIG (reference sequence). CDR3 residues: CAWSNGRRVHTQYF. CDR3 sequence (DNA): TGTGCCTGGAGTAACGGGAGAAGAGTCCATACGCAGTATTTT.

This sequence joins TRBV28 and TRBJ1-5; TRBD1 matches at 7 bases. Germline V gene sequence: CDR1 MDHEN, CDR2 SYDVKM. The V segment lost 6 bases and the J segment 6 bases; nucleotides outside the gene matches: 8. The CDR3 length is 14 residues. DNA of the CDR3: TGTGCCAGCAGCCCCCGACAGGGTGGTCAGCCCCAGCATTTT. It is translated as CASSPRQGGQPQHF.

The chain combines TRBV12-5 with TRBJ2-6; D uncertain. CDR3 size: 13 residues. Germline assignment: CDR1 LGHNT and CDR2 FRNRAP. V lost 6 bases and J lost 0, with 3 bases in between. The DNA of the CDR3 is TGTGCTAGTGGCTCCTCTGGGGCCAACGTCCTGACTTTC. It yields the protein CASGSSGANVLTF.